A single sample gave rise to the 27 T cell receptor beta chains below, sequenced in a study of long-term antiretroviral therapy in people with HIV. Sequencing relied on immunoSEQ assay v3.0, run at survey level. Sequenced by immunoSEQ multiplex PCR; TCRdb stores in-frame clones only, minus some. The sample carries 25,000 to 35,000 clones, roughly nine tenths recorded once. The input for sequencing was unsorted PBMCs, taken 3.1 years after starting antiretroviral therapy. The source is a man aged 18 to 29 with HIV.

V is TRBV19 and J is TRBJ2-7, with TRBD2 matching over 7 bases. Germline trimming cut 4 bases from V and 5 bases from J; bases unmatched to any gene: 17. The CDR3 totals 17 residues. Germline V gives CDR1 LNHDA, CDR2 SQIVND (reference sequence). This chain's CDR3 is CASSTRGGVAGFHEQYF. Here the CDR3 DNA reads TGTGCCAGTAGTACCCGTGGGGGGGTAGCGGGCTTCCACGAGCAGTACTTC.

The rearrangement links TRBV5-6 to TRBJ2-3; the D gene is possibly TRBD2 (5 bases). Trimming pared 0 bases from V and 3 bases from J, leaving 8 bases between. Germline V lookup: CDR1 SGHDT, CDR2 YYEEEE. The CDR3 totals 14 residues. Here the CDR3 DNA reads TGTGCCAGCAGCTTGGAAGGGAGTACAGATACGCAGTATTTT. Its translation is CASSLEGSTDTQYF.

The chain is built from TRBV5-1 and TRBJ2-3, with TRBD2 as a possible D gene (5 bases). The CDR3 has 16 residues. CDR1 and CDR2 (germline): SGHRS, YFSETQ. The V gene lost 4 bases and the J gene lost 2 bases, with 17 bases spanning the gap. CDR3 nucleotide sequence: TGCGCCAGCAGCCCCCAAGCGGAAACCAACACAGATACGCAGTATTTT. This gives the protein CASSPQAETNTDTQYF.

The chain employs TRBV15 and TRBJ2-1; the D gene is possibly TRBD1 (6 bases). V lost 4 bases, J lost 7 bases, and 11 bases lay in between. Germline CDR1 LNHNV, CDR2 YYDKDF (reference sequence). The CDR3 is made up of 13 amino acids. CDR3 amino acids: CATSTGDNNEQFF. CDR3 DNA: TGTGCCACCAGCACCGGGGACAATAATGAGCAGTTCTTC.

V and J are TRBV5-6 and TRBJ2-1; D is ambiguous. Germline CDR1 SGHDT, CDR2 YYEEEE. Trimming took 4 bases from V and 7 from J, leaving 12 bases between them. The CDR3 consists of 13 residues. The CDR3 DNA reads TGTGCCAGCAGCGACGCAAGCTGGAATGAGCAGTTCTTC. It encodes CASSDASWNEQFF.

The chain has TRBV12-5 and TRBJ2-7; D not certain. The CDR3 has 17 amino acids. CDR1 and CDR2 from the germline V gene are LGHNT and FRNRAP. Trimming left V 0 bases short and J 4 bases short, with 19 bases between. CDR3 coding DNA: TGTGCTAGTGGTTTGGTAAAAATGGTCCACAACTTTTACGAGCAGTACTTC. This sequence encodes CASGLVKMVHNFYEQYF.

This chain joins TRBV4-3 and TRBJ2-7; D may be TRBD1 or TRBD2 (6 bases each). Germline V gene lookup returns CDR1 LGHNA and CDR2 YSLEER. The CDR3 spans 18 residues. V was clipped by 4 bases and J by 0 bases, with 22 bases between them. CDR3 sequence reads: CASSRGGGAGLSSYEQYF. The DNA for the CDR3 is TGCGCCAGCAGCCGAGGGGGTGGGGCGGGATTAAGCTCCTACGAGCAGTACTTC.

V is TRBV6-1 and J is TRBJ1-2, with D hard to call. The CDR3 runs to 13 residues. The V gene lost 7 bases and the J gene lost 1 base, with 10 bases spanning the gap. The germline V gene has CDR1 MNHNS and CDR2 SASEGT. Here the CDR3 DNA reads TGTGCCAGCACTATCGGGAATAACTATGGCTACACCTTC. It specifies CASTIGNNYGYTF.

The chain couples TRBV5-4 to TRBJ2-5, with D possibly being TRBD2 (5 bases). CDR3 length equals 13 residues. V lost 4 bases and J 3 bases, leaving 10 bases between the germline ends. In germline, CDR1 is SGHNT, CDR2 YYREEE (reference sequence). The CDR3 sequence: CASSPPGEETQYF. CDR3 sequence (DNA): TGTGCCAGCAGCCCGCCCGGGGAAGAGACCCAGTACTTC.

Here the CDR3 DNA reads TGTGCCAGCAGCGTAGGCCCCATACTTAATTCACCCCTCCACTTT. Its protein is CASSVGPILNSPLHF. V usage is TRBV9 and J usage is TRBJ1-6; D is undetermined. The CDR3 runs 15 residues. Trimming removed 0 bases at V and 6 bases at J, with 10 bases between. Germline loops: CDR1 SGDLS, CDR2 YYNGEE.

This clone has just one count. This chain uses TRBV19 with TRBJ2-5; possible D gene TRBD1, 6 bases. The germline V and J ends were trimmed by 3 bases and 3 bases, with 8 bases remaining between them. The CDR3 extends over 13 amino acids. Germline V gives CDR1 LNHDA, CDR2 SQIVND (reference sequence). The CDR3 loop is CASSISGEETQYF. In DNA, the CDR3 is TGTGCCAGTAGTATCTCAGGGGAAGAGACCCAGTACTTC. The full variable domain, its missing parts supplied by reference TRBV19 and TRBJ2-5, is DGGITQSPKYLFRKEGQNVTLSCEQNLNHDAMYWYRQDPGQGLRLIYYSQIVNDFQKGDIAEGYSVSREKKESFPLTVTSAQKNPTAFYLCASSISGEETQYFGPGTRLLVL.

The V gene is TRBV7-9, the J gene TRBJ2-3, with D tentatively TRBD2 (5 bases). CDR1 is SEHNR and CDR2 is FQNEAQ in the germline V gene (reference sequence). The V gene lost 3 bases and the J gene lost 2 bases, with 12 bases spanning the gap. The CDR3 runs to 15 residues. This CDR3 is CASSFPGGPTDTQYF. The CDR3 nucleotides read TGTGCCAGCAGCTTCCCAGGAGGCCCCACAGATACGCAGTATTTT.

This chain joins TRBV6-5 and TRBJ1-2; D not certain. The V and J ends lost 2 bases and 7 bases respectively, with 11 bases between them. The CDR3 covers 13 residues. CDR1 and CDR2 from the germline V gene are MNHEY and SVGAGI. CDR3 DNA: TGTGCCAGCAGTTACGGGCAGTTAATTGGCTACACCTTC. Amino acid sequence: CASSYGQLIGYTF.

The chain recombines TRBV7-9 with TRBJ1-2; possible D gene TRBD1, 5 bases. Deletions cut 3 bases from V and 8 bases from J, with 13 bases between. Germline CDR1 SEHNR, CDR2 FQNEAQ (reference sequence). The CDR3 runs 13 residues. The CDR3 DNA sequence: TGTGCCAGCAGCTTCGCGGGAGGGGAGGGCTACACCTTC. This encodes CASSFAGGEGYTF.

The V call is TRBV10-3, the J call TRBJ1-2; D is perhaps TRBD1 (5 bases). The CDR3 totals 13 residues. Trimming took off 5 bases at V and 6 bases at J, with 13 bases between the two ends. CDR1 is ENHRY, CDR2 SYGVKD, per germline. The chain's CDR3 is CAISLRDVDGYTF. CDR3 DNA: TGTGCCATCAGTCTACGGGACGTTGATGGCTACACCTTC.

J is TRBJ2-1 and V is TRBV9; D may be TRBD2 (6 bases). Germline CDR1 SGDLS, CDR2 YYNGEE. V was shortened by 0 bases and J by 9 bases, with 10 bases between the two germline ends. The CDR3 contains 13 residues. This CDR3 is CASSVAPGVEQFF. The CDR3 DNA reads TGTGCCAGCAGCGTAGCCCCGGGGGTTGAGCAGTTCTTC.

The gene calls are TRBV18 and TRBJ1-1; D uncertain. Per germline, CDR1 KGHSH and CDR2 LQKENI. Deletions cut 2 bases from V and 4 bases from J, with 14 bases between. The CDR3 contains 15 residues. CDR3 sequence: CASSPTAGLGTEAFF. The CDR3 DNA reads TGTGCCAGCTCACCAACGGCGGGGTTGGGCACTGAAGCTTTCTTT. The whole variable domain, filled in from reference TRBV18 and TRBJ1-1, reads NAGVMQNPRHLVRRRGQEARLRCSPMKGHSHVYWYRQLPEEGLKFMVYLQKENIIDESGMPKERFSAEFPKEGPSILRIQQVVRGDSAAYFCASSPTAGLGTEAFFGQGTRLTVV.

In its sample, this clone was seen a few times. V is TRBV12-5 and J is TRBJ1-2; no firm D call. The germline V and J ends were trimmed by 2 bases and 2 bases, with 9 bases remaining between them. The CDR3 is made up of 14 amino acids. Germline CDR1 and CDR2: LGHNT and FRNRAP. In nucleotides, the CDR3 is TGTGCTAGTGGTTTGCCGACAACCAACTATGGCTACACCTTC. Encoded protein: CASGLPTTNYGYTF.

The table lists this clone with a count of one. V usage is TRBV7-2 and J usage is TRBJ1-4; D is undetermined. The ends were cut back, 5 bases at V and 8 bases at J, with 18 bases in the middle. Germline CDR1 reads SGHTA; CDR2 reads FQGNSA. This CDR3 region has 15 residues. The CDR3 here is CASSRTPPPGEKLFF. CDR3 coding DNA: TGTGCCAGCAGCCGAACTCCCCCCCCGGGGGAAAAACTGTTTTTT.

The V and J genes are TRBV6-1 and TRBJ2-1; D may be TRBD2 (5 bases). Per the germline V gene, CDR1 is MNHNS and CDR2 is SASEGT. Trimming took off 4 bases at V and 8 bases at J, with 6 bases between the two ends. CDR3 size: 11 residues. The CDR3 is CASSAADEQFF. In nucleotides, the CDR3 is TGTGCCAGCAGTGCAGCGGATGAGCAGTTCTTC.

The chain links TRBV4-1 to TRBJ2-1, with TRBD2 identical over 7 bases. This CDR3 region has 13 residues. Trimming took 2 bases from V and 10 from J; bases not matched to a gene: 5. Germline V gene lookup returns CDR1 MGHRA and CDR2 YSYEKL. CDR3 bases: TGCGCCAGCAGCCAACCTCTGGGGGGGGAGCAGTTCTTC. Protein product: CASSQPLGGEQFF.

This rearrangement joins TRBV5-8 to TRBJ1-5; D ambiguous. The V and J ends lost 2 bases and 4 bases respectively, with 13 bases between them. Looked up from germline, CDR1 is SGHTS and CDR2 is YDEGEE. This CDR3 has 15 amino acids. The CDR3 is CASSFLGSVNQPQHF. In DNA form, the CDR3 reads TGTGCCAGCAGCTTTTTGGGTTCGGTTAATCAGCCCCAGCATTTT.

This chain joins TRBV6-1 and TRBJ1-1, with D possibly matching TRBD1 (6 bases). This CDR3 is built from 13 residues. The germline gives CDR1 MNHNS, CDR2 SASEGT. Deletions cut 6 bases from V and 3 bases from J, with 11 bases between. The CDR3, as DNA: TGTGCCAGCAGGCAGGGGAAGGACACTGAAGCTTTCTTT. It yields the protein CASRQGKDTEAFF.

The CDR3 here is CASSMGARTEAFF. The CDR3 DNA reads TGTGCCAGCAGTATGGGGGCGCGGACTGAAGCTTTCTTT. The V gene is TRBV2, the J gene TRBJ1-1; the D gene is possibly TRBD1 (6 bases). The CDR3 is 13 residues long. Per the germline V gene, CDR1 is SNHLY and CDR2 is FYNNEI. Trimming pared 5 bases from V and 5 bases from J, leaving 12 bases between.

The chain employs TRBV18 and TRBJ1-2; D gene uncertain. CDR3 size: 13 residues. Germline CDR1 is KGHSH and CDR2 is LQKENI. V gave up 3 bases and J gave up 4 bases, with 9 bases separating them. The CDR3 DNA is TGTGCCAGCTCACCGCTCGACCGCTATGGCTACACCTTC. Protein sequence: CASSPLDRYGYTF.

This clone was seen only once. V gene TRBV7-2 combines with J gene TRBJ2-5; no firm D call. The CDR3 loop spans 11 amino acids. Trimming removed 0 bases from V and 5 bases from J, with 1 base in between. Germline V gene data show CDR1 as SGHTA and CDR2 as FQGNSA. CDR3 nucleotides: TGTGCCAGCAGCTTAGCCGAGACCCAGTACTTC. It specifies CASSLAETQYF.

In this sample, this clone turned up once. The chain employs TRBV5-6 and TRBJ2-5, with TRBD2 matching 12 bases. V gave up 0 bases and J gave up 0 bases; unmatched junction bases: 6. The length of the CDR3 is 18 residues. Per the germline V gene, CDR1 is SGHDT and CDR2 is YYEEEE. CDR3 sequence (DNA): TGTGCCAGCAGCTTGGCCCCAACTAGCGGGGGGTACCAAGAGACCCAGTACTTC. Translating it yields CASSLAPTSGGYQETQYF.